This record covers a single T cell receptor (beta chain). The antigen remains undetermined. After extraction with the RNeasy kit, roughly 0.5 to 1 ug of the RNA was reverse transcribed using random hexamers. immunoSEQ multiplex PCR amplified TCR beta CDR3 across 54 Vbeta, 13 Jbeta. In TCRdb, the immunoSEQ multiplex PCR reads were re-called with MiXCR into one record per CDR3 protein. The table shows roughly 150,000 distinct CDR3 sequences, with over 90% occurring only once. Germline V gene lookup returns CDR1 SEHNR and CDR2 FQNEAQ (reference sequence). V lost 8 bases to trimming and J lost 0 bases, with 11 bases between them. The CDR3 extends over 14 amino acids. The sample comes from a study of CD8 T cells in Susac syndrome. In the study overall: Sequenced Susac syndrome patients included roughly six with clinically active disease and eight in remission. Each patient with Susac syndrome, at the time of blood draw, was therapy-naive, on corticosteroids, or on intravenous immunoglobulin alone.

Regarding the study as a whole: About 16 Susac-specific public clones were found in total CD8+ repertoires and 4 to 6 in CD8+ TEMRA repertoires.

The J gene is TRBJ2-1, the V gene TRBV7-9, with D unclear. This receptor was taken from a human donor with Susac syndrome. The sequenced sample was CD8+ T cells from PBMCs. CDR3 loop: CASDKEFSYNEQFF. DNA for the CDR3: TGTGCCAGCGATAAAGAGTTCTCCTACAATGAGCAGTTCTTC.